Below are 27 T cell receptor beta chains sequenced from a single sample in a study of T cell responses to AZD1222 COVID-19 vaccine. Measured with immunoSEQ multiplex PCR; TCRdb has only the in-frame clones, and not every one. In the table there are 43,000 or so clones, 90% of which are singletons. Source: peripheral blood, taken 28 days after the second AZD1222 dose. These receptors came from an adult who received the AZD1222 COVID-19 vaccine.

The J gene is TRBJ2-7, the V gene TRBV30, with TRBD1 matching over 11 bases. Germline trimming cut 3 bases from V and 3 bases from J; bases unmatched to any gene: 4. The CDR3 runs to 14 residues. Germline V gives CDR1 GTSNPN, CDR2 SVGIG (reference sequence). CDR3 protein: CAWRGTGGFYEQYF. The CDR3 nucleotides are TGTGCCTGGAGAGGGACAGGGGGGTTCTACGAGCAGTACTTC.

V and J are TRBV7-9 and TRBJ1-2, with a weak D call TRBD1 (5 bases). Deletions cut 0 bases from V and 2 bases from J, with 10 bases between. This CDR3 region has 15 residues. Per germline, CDR1 SEHNR and CDR2 FQNEAQ (reference sequence). The CDR3 DNA follows: TGTGCCAGCAGCTTAGCCGGGGCAGCGAACTATGGCTACACCTTC. Amino acids: CASSLAGAANYGYTF. Looking up the rest from reference TRBV7-9 and TRBJ1-2 gives the full variable domain: DTGVSQNPRHKITKRGQNVTFRCDPISEHNRLYWYRQTLGQGPEFLTYFQNEAQLEKSRLLSDRFSAERPKGSFSTLEIQRTEQGDSAMYLCASSLAGAANYGYTFGSGTRLTVV.

The V gene is TRBV7-2, the J gene TRBJ1-5; D uncertain. V was trimmed by 5 bases and J by 7 bases, leaving 18 bases between them. The germline CDR1 and CDR2 sequences are SGHTA and FQGNSA. The CDR3 is 15 amino acids. The DNA for the CDR3 is TGTGCCAGCAGCCCCCTAGGCGGGAGAAAACAGCCCCAGCATTTT. Translation: CASSPLGGRKQPQHF.

This sequence joins TRBV27 and TRBJ2-1; 8 bases are a match to TRBD1. CDR3 length: 15 amino acids. V shed 0 bases, J shed 4 bases, and the junction held 2 bases outside the gene matches. Germline loops: CDR1 MNHEY, CDR2 SMNVEV (reference sequence). This CDR3 reads CASSLSRDRYNEQFF. CDR3 bases: TGTGCCAGCAGTTTATCCCGGGACAGGTACAATGAGCAGTTCTTC.

This clone was seen once. V is TRBV19 and J is TRBJ1-4; D is unclear. The germline V gene has CDR1 LNHDA and CDR2 SQIVND (reference sequence). CDR3 length: 15 residues. The germline V and J ends were trimmed by 7 bases and 0 bases, with 12 bases remaining between them. The CDR3 is CASTPAGATNEKLFF. The DNA for the CDR3 is TGTGCCAGTACCCCCGCCGGGGCAACTAATGAAAAACTGTTTTTT.

The chain combines TRBV19 with TRBJ2-7; D unclear. CDR3 size: 14 residues. CDR1 is LNHDA and CDR2 is SQIVND in the germline V gene (reference sequence). With 5 bases removed from V and 2 bases from J, the gap between germline ends came to 13 bases. The CDR3 nucleotides read TGTGCCAGTAGTTCCCAGTCCTATACCTACGAGCAGTACTTC. Translated: CASSSQSYTYEQYF.

This clone has only one observation. Compared with germline, one end of the junction differs, possibly owing to a read error. The chain combines TRBV29-1 with TRBJ1-2; D not resolved. The length of the CDR3 is 8 residues. Germline V gene lookup returns CDR1 SQVTM and CDR2 ANQGSEA. In DNA, the CDR3 is TGCAGCGGTCACGACGGGGTCTTC. As protein: CSGHDGVF.

The chain uses TRBV7-7 and TRBJ2-7, with D uncertain. Germline V CDR1 and CDR2: SSHAT, FNYEAQ (reference sequence). The germline V and J ends were trimmed by 1 base and 5 bases, with 18 bases remaining between them. CDR3 length equals 16 residues. CDR3 coding DNA: TGTGCCAGCAGCTTAGGGCCTTCCACCTTCGACAACGAGCAGTACTTC. Amino acid sequence: CASSLGPSTFDNEQYF.

This clone was seen only a few times. The chain combines TRBV7-2 with TRBJ2-1, with TRBD2 as a possible D gene (6 bases). V was clipped by 5 bases and J by 7 bases, with 9 bases between them. This CDR3 has 12 residues. Per germline, CDR1 SGHTA and CDR2 FQGNSA. The CDR3 DNA reads as TGTGCCAGCAGCAGGACTACTAATGAGCAGTTCTTC. Protein: CASSRTTNEQFF.

This rearrangement joins TRBV5-1 to TRBJ1-3; 10 bases match TRBD1. The CDR3 is 16 amino acids. V lost 4 bases, J lost 2 bases, and 6 bases stayed unmatched. The germline V gene has CDR1 SGHRS and CDR2 YFSETQ. The CDR3 sequence: CASSVSGTGAGNTIYF. In DNA, the CDR3 is TGCGCCAGCAGCGTATCCGGGACAGGGGCTGGAAACACCATATATTTT.

This clone is a singleton in its sample. The rearrangement joins TRBV28 to TRBJ2-7; D may be TRBD1 (6 bases). V gave up 6 bases and J gave up 2 bases, with 14 bases separating them. The CDR3 extends over 14 amino acids. Germline values: CDR1 MDHEN, CDR2 SYDVKM. The CDR3 region has the DNA TGTGCCAGCAGCCCTACAGGGAAGGCCTACGAGCAGTACTTC. Protein: CASSPTGKAYEQYF.

V is TRBV12-3 or TRBV12-4 and J is TRBJ2-7, with D perhaps TRBD2 (5 bases). Trimming stripped 1 base from V and 2 bases from J, with 6 bases between. The CDR3 spans 13 residues. The CDR3 reads CASSLDGTYEQYF. For the CDR3, the DNA is TGTGCCAGCAGTTTAGACGGGACCTACGAGCAGTACTTC.

The gene calls are TRBV4-2 and TRBJ1-2; tentatively, D is TRBD1 (6 bases). The CDR3 spans 15 residues. The V and J ends lost 3 bases and 4 bases respectively, with 15 bases between them. The germline gives CDR1 LGHNA, CDR2 YNFKEQ. CDR3 amino acids: CASSQAVGGAYGYTF. In DNA, the CDR3 is TGTGCCAGCAGCCAGGCGGTAGGGGGGGCCTATGGCTACACCTTC.

This clone was picked up one time. V gene TRBV19 combines with J gene TRBJ1-2; D uncertain. Trimming stripped 2 bases from V and 8 bases from J, with 15 bases between. This CDR3 contains 14 residues. Germline lookup yields CDR1 LNHDA and CDR2 SQIVND (reference sequence). The CDR3 loop is CASSIWPVGRGYTF. The DNA of the CDR3 is TGTGCCAGTAGTATATGGCCGGTCGGGAGGGGCTACACCTTC. Together with reference TRBV19 and TRBJ1-2, the CDR3 gives the full variable domain: DGGITQSPKYLFRKEGQNVTLSCEQNLNHDAMYWYRQDPGQGLRLIYYSQIVNDFQKGDIAEGYSVSREKKESFPLTVTSAQKNPTAFYLCASSIWPVGRGYTFGSGTRLTVV.

The chain carries TRBV7-9 and TRBJ2-1; TRBD1 agrees at 10 bases. CDR1 and CDR2 (germline): SEHNR, FQNEAQ (reference sequence). The V segment lost 4 bases and the J segment 7 bases; nucleotides outside the gene matches: 7. The CDR3 covers 15 residues. CDR3 nucleotide sequence: TGTGCCAGCAGCTCCGCGGGACAGGGGTTGAATGAGCAGTTCTTC. Protein sequence: CASSSAGQGLNEQFF.

The V gene is TRBV3-1 (or the pseudogene TRBV3-2), the J gene TRBJ2-1; D unclear. V shed 1 base and J shed 9 bases, with 7 bases lying between them. Per the germline V gene, CDR1 is LGHDT and CDR2 is YNNKEL (reference sequence). The CDR3 loop spans 12 amino acids. The CDR3 sequence: CASSQGASEQFF. CDR3 sequence (DNA): TGTGCCAGCAGCCAAGGAGCCAGTGAGCAGTTCTTC.

The chain recombines TRBV5-1 with TRBJ2-1; 10 positions match TRBD2. The germline CDR1 and CDR2 sequences are SGHRS and YFSETQ. This CDR3 region has 14 residues. The V gene end was trimmed by 7 bases and the J gene end by 4 bases; junction bases not matched to a gene: 5. The CDR3 sequence is CASGASGRYNEQFF. Written as DNA, the CDR3 is TGCGCCAGCGGGGCTAGCGGGAGATACAATGAGCAGTTCTTC.

This clone appeared a single time. The chain has TRBV29-1 and TRBJ2-7, with 9 bases lining up with TRBD1. The CDR3 has 12 amino acids. J gave up 5 bases and V 6 bases, and 5 bases lay outside the gene matches. Germline CDR1 and CDR2: SQVTM and ANQGSEA. The CDR3 DNA reads as TGCAGCGTGGACAGGGGCTCGGACGAGCAGTACTTC. Its protein product is CSVDRGSDEQYF.

This rearrangement joins TRBV12-3 or TRBV12-4 to TRBJ2-7, with D unresolved. The J call may be wrong; the DNA end is better matched by TRBJ2-5. This CDR3 has 11 residues. Written as DNA, the CDR3 is TGTGCCAGCAGTGCAGTCGGGACCCAGTACTTC. Its protein product is CASSAVGTQYF.

The chain carries TRBV4-1 and TRBJ1-2; 9 bases are shared with TRBD1. V lost 4 bases to trimming and J lost 4 bases; unmatched junction nucleotides: 10. This CDR3 has 16 amino acids. Germline V gives CDR1 MGHRA, CDR2 YSYEKL. The chain's CDR3 is CASSLGTGQGSYGYTF. In DNA, the CDR3 is TGCGCCAGCAGCCTGGGCACGGGACAGGGCAGCTATGGCTACACCTTC.

This clone has a single count. The chain has TRBV6-5 and TRBJ1-4; D is ambiguous. The CDR3 totals 14 residues. V dropped 6 bases and J dropped 0 bases, with 8 bases sitting between them. Germline CDR1 and CDR2: MNHEY and SVGAGI. CDR3 DNA sequence: TGTGCCAGCAGGCCCTCTACAACTAATGAAAAACTGTTTTTT. Protein product: CASRPSTTNEKLFF.

The chain is built from TRBV10-3 and TRBJ2-7; D gene unclear. V dropped 5 bases and J dropped 5 bases, with 13 bases sitting between them. Germline CDR1 reads ENHRY; CDR2 reads SYGVKD. The CDR3 is 13 residues long. The CDR3 DNA reads TGTGCCATCAGTCCCCCCGCTGGGGACGAGCAGTACTTC. Protein product: CAISPPAGDEQYF.

The chain couples TRBV5-4 to TRBJ1-4; a weak D match, TRBD1 (6 bases). In germline, CDR1 is SGHNT, CDR2 YYREEE (reference sequence). V lost 2 bases and J lost 0, with 11 bases in between. This CDR3 contains 16 residues. This chain's CDR3 is CASSFWGGSTNEKLFF. The CDR3 coding sequence is TGTGCCAGCAGCTTCTGGGGGGGCTCAACTAATGAAAAACTGTTTTTT. The whole variable domain, remainder taken from reference TRBV5-4 and TRBJ1-4, is ETGVTQSPTHLIKTRGQQVTLRCSSQSGHNTVSWYQQALGQGPQFIFQYYREEENGRGNFPPRFSGLQFPNYSSELNVNALELDDSALYLCASSFWGGSTNEKLFFGSGTQLSVL.

The chain links TRBV3-1 (or the pseudogene TRBV3-2) to TRBJ2-7, with D tentatively TRBD2 (6 bases). Germline V gene lookup returns CDR1 LGHDT and CDR2 YNNKEL (reference sequence). This CDR3 has 14 residues. With 2 bases removed from V and 3 bases from J, the gap between germline ends came to 11 bases. CDR3 coding DNA: TGTGCCAGCAGCCAATGGGGGGAATACTACGAGCAGTACTTC. This translates into CASSQWGEYYEQYF.

The chain combines TRBV20-1 with TRBJ1-1; D call uncertain. Trimming shortened V by 5 bases and J by 6 bases, and 4 bases separated the two germline ends. Germline V gene data show CDR1 as DFQATT and CDR2 as SNEGSKA (reference sequence). CDR3 size: 9 residues. This chain's CDR3 is CSAFPEAFF. The CDR3 coding sequence is TGCAGTGCTTTCCCTGAAGCTTTCTTT.

This clone was counted only a few times. This rearrangement joins TRBV6-9 to TRBJ2-2; D tentatively fits TRBD1 or TRBD2 (5 bases each). V gave up 5 bases and J gave up 2 bases, with 9 bases separating them. The CDR3 consists of 14 residues. Germline loops: CDR1 MNHGY, CDR2 SVAAGI. This CDR3 reads CASSPGLNTGELFF. The DNA of the CDR3 is TGTGCCAGCAGTCCGGGGCTTAACACCGGGGAGCTGTTTTTT.

The genes are TRBV7-9 and TRBJ1-4, with 7 bases fitting TRBD1. CDR3 length: 14 residues. V shed 8 bases, J shed 7 bases, and the junction held 10 bases outside the gene matches. Germline assignment: CDR1 SEHNR and CDR2 FQNEAQ (reference sequence). CDR3 residues: CASGMTGRGEKLFF. The CDR3 nucleotides read TGTGCCAGCGGTATGACAGGGCGAGGTGAAAAACTGTTTTTT. Supplemented by reference TRBV7-9 and TRBJ1-4, the full variable domain reads DTGVSQNPRHKITKRGQNVTFRCDPISEHNRLYWYRQTLGQGPEFLTYFQNEAQLEKSRLLSDRFSAERPKGSFSTLEIQRTEQGDSAMYLCASGMTGRGEKLFFGSGTQLSVL.